The 29 T cell receptor beta chains below come from one sample, sequenced in a study of T cell responses to AZD1222 COVID-19 vaccine. The method was immunoSEQ multiplex PCR; TCRdb's version includes in-frame clones alone and lacks a portion of them. This sample has roughly 50,000 clones, with roughly 90% found just once. Sequences were derived from peripheral blood, sampled on day 0 of AZD1222 vaccination. All receptors come from an adult in good health.

The chain has TRBV27 and TRBJ2-7; D is uncertain. CDR3 length: 15 residues. Germline-derived CDR1 and CDR2 are MNHEY and SMNVEV (reference sequence). Trimming removed 7 bases at V and 1 base at J, with 17 bases between. CDR3 DNA: TGTGCCAGCAAGTTAAGTAGTGTGTCTTCCTACGAGCAGTACTTC. Its translation is CASKLSSVSSYEQYF.

This clone was observed a few times. This chain uses TRBV19 with TRBJ2-7; 8 bases map to TRBD1. Germline-derived CDR1 and CDR2 are LNHDA and SQIVND (reference sequence). This CDR3 is built from 14 residues. Trimming took 2 bases from V and 5 from J; bases not matched to a gene: 5. CDR3 bases: TGTGCCAGTAGTATACCAGGGGGCATCGACGAGCAGTACTTC. Amino acids: CASSIPGGIDEQYF.

The rearrangement links TRBV18 to TRBJ2-1, with TRBD2 matching 12 bases. CDR3 length: 18 amino acids. Per the germline V gene, CDR1 is KGHSH and CDR2 is LQKENI. The J segment lost 7 bases and the V segment lost 1 base, leaving 11 bases of the junction unmatched. The CDR3 sequence: CASSPRASGRADGNEQFF. DNA for the CDR3: TGTGCCAGCTCACCACGGGCTAGCGGGAGGGCCGACGGGAATGAGCAGTTCTTC.

The chain employs TRBV18 and TRBJ1-2, with D possibly matching TRBD1 (6 bases). Germline loops: CDR1 KGHSH, CDR2 LQKENI. The CDR3 consists of 12 residues. Trimming removed 2 bases at V and 7 bases at J, with 8 bases between. CDR3 nucleotide sequence: TGTGCCAGCTCACCAATACAGGGTGGCTACACCTTC. Protein product: CASSPIQGGYTF.

V gene TRBV5-1 combines with J gene TRBJ1-1; possibly TRBD1 for D (6 bases). Looked up from germline, CDR1 is SGHRS and CDR2 is YFSETQ. V was pared by 1 base and J by 0 bases, with 10 bases between. This CDR3 region has 15 residues. The CDR3 reads CASSLFAGVNTEAFF. In nucleotides, the CDR3 is TGCGCCAGCAGCTTGTTCGCAGGGGTGAACACTGAAGCTTTCTTT.

This chain links TRBV7-2 with TRBJ2-3, with D possibly matching TRBD2 (5 bases). Germline loops: CDR1 SGHTA, CDR2 FQGNSA. This CDR3 contains 17 residues. V gave up 3 bases and J gave up 2 bases, with 18 bases separating them. DNA for the CDR3: TGTGCCAGCAGCTTCCCCCCTCCGGGGAAGATCACAGATACGCAGTATTTT. Translation: CASSFPPPGKITDTQYF.

The gene calls are TRBV19 and TRBJ1-1; unclear D gene. V lost 3 bases and J 4 bases, leaving 15 bases between the germline ends. The length of the CDR3 is 15 residues. Germline lookup yields CDR1 LNHDA and CDR2 SQIVND (reference sequence). The CDR3 nucleotides read TGTGCCAGTAGTATCTCCCTAACCTGGGGCACTGAAGCTTTCTTT. This translates into CASSISLTWGTEAFF.

In its sample, this clone was seen once. The chain joins TRBV7-2 to TRBJ1-1; D is unresolved. Trimming removed 4 bases from V and 0 bases from J, with 6 bases in between. Germline loops: CDR1 SGHTA, CDR2 FQGNSA. The CDR3 runs 13 residues. Here the CDR3 DNA reads TGTGCCAGCAGCTCCCTCATGAACACTGAAGCTTTCTTT. It codes for CASSSLMNTEAFF.

The chain links TRBV28 to TRBJ1-1; D ambiguous. Germline CDR1 and CDR2: MDHEN and SYDVKM. Trimming took off 6 bases at V and 1 base at J, with 12 bases between the two ends. CDR3 length: 14 residues. CDR3 bases: TGTGCCAGCAGACCGCGCCTCCAGAACACTGAAGCTTTCTTT. Translated, it gives CASRPRLQNTEAFF. The full variable domain, completed using reference TRBV28 and TRBJ1-1, is DVKVTQSSRYLVKRTGEKVFLECVQDMDHENMFWYRQDPGLGLRLIYFSYDVKMKEKGDIPEGYSVSREKKERFSLILESASTNQTSMYLCASRPRLQNTEAFFGQGTRLTVV.

This sequence joins TRBV2 and TRBJ1-1; D remains ambiguous. The CDR3 extends over 14 amino acids. In germline, CDR1 is SNHLY, CDR2 FYNNEI. V was clipped by 3 bases and J by 0 bases, with 8 bases between them. In nucleotides, the CDR3 is TGTGCCAGCAGTGAGAGGAGTATGAACACTGAAGCTTTCTTT. It codes for CASSERSMNTEAFF.

The J gene is TRBJ1-2, the V gene TRBV5-1; D not resolved. The CDR3 sequence is 15 residues long. Trimming pared 4 bases from V and 6 bases from J, leaving 19 bases between. CDR1 and CDR2 from the germline V gene are SGHRS and YFSETQ. The CDR3 bases are TGCGCCAGCAGCCCATCACTCAGAATTGTGGATGGCTACACCTTC. Amino acid sequence: CASSPSLRIVDGYTF.

This clone was seen a handful of times. V gene TRBV19 combines with J gene TRBJ1-5, with D unclear. Germline values: CDR1 LNHDA, CDR2 SQIVND (reference sequence). This CDR3 has 15 residues. V lost 5 bases and J lost 7, with 18 bases in between. This CDR3 is CASSPLVEGPQPQHF. The CDR3 region has the DNA TGTGCCAGTAGTCCATTAGTTGAAGGGCCCCAGCCCCAGCATTTT.

The chain carries TRBV7-9 and TRBJ1-1; D remains unclear. In germline, CDR1 is SEHNR, CDR2 FQNEAQ (reference sequence). The CDR3 is 14 residues long. V lost 1 base and J lost 5, with 11 bases in between. The CDR3 nucleotides are TGTGCCAGCAGCTTAGGGGATTTAAAAACTGAAGCTTTCTTT. This sequence encodes CASSLGDLKTEAFF. The full variable domain, rest sourced from reference TRBV7-9 and TRBJ1-1, is DTGVSQNPRHKITKRGQNVTFRCDPISEHNRLYWYRQTLGQGPEFLTYFQNEAQLEKSRLLSDRFSAERPKGSFSTLEIQRTEQGDSAMYLCASSLGDLKTEAFFGQGTRLTVV.

The chain couples TRBV10-3 to TRBJ1-2; a weak D match, TRBD1 (6 bases). This CDR3 has 14 amino acids. The V end was cut by 2 bases, the J end by 8 bases, with 15 bases between. From germline, CDR1 is ENHRY and CDR2 SYGVKD. CDR3 in amino acids: CAISEGGSERGYTF. The CDR3, as DNA: TGTGCCATCAGTGAGGGGGGCTCGGAACGGGGCTACACCTTC.

This sequence joins TRBV19 and TRBJ1-5, with a tentative D call TRBD1 (6 bases). The germline gives CDR1 LNHDA, CDR2 SQIVND (reference sequence). The CDR3 is 14 residues long. Trimming took off 5 bases at V and 6 bases at J, with 14 bases between the two ends. As DNA, the CDR3 is TGTGCCAGTAGTCGGACAGCGGGCGGTCAGCCCCAGCATTTT. Translated: CASSRTAGGQPQHF.

The chain links TRBV19 to TRBJ2-2; D is possibly TRBD1 (7 bases). This CDR3 is 14 amino acids long. Trimming stripped 5 bases from V and 5 bases from J, with 12 bases between. The V gene's germline CDR1 is LNHDA and CDR2 SQIVND (reference sequence). CDR3 residues: CASSDRAGTGELFF. The CDR3 DNA follows: TGTGCCAGTAGTGACAGGGCGGGAACCGGGGAGCTGTTTTTT.

CDR3 nucleotide sequence: TGTGCCATCAGTCAGATTGGGGAGAGCGGGGGGGAGCAGTTCTTC. This encodes CAISQIGESGGEQFF. The rearrangement links TRBV10-3 to TRBJ2-1; TRBD2 matches 9 bases. The CDR3 has 15 residues. J gave up 10 bases and V 5 bases, and 12 bases lay outside the gene matches. Germline V CDR1 and CDR2: ENHRY, SYGVKD.

This clone was detected only a few times. CDR3 sequence reads: CASDRGGTNTEAFF. The CDR3 bases are TGTGCCAGCGACAGGGGTGGGACGAACACTGAAGCTTTCTTT. The V gene is TRBV19, the J gene TRBJ1-1, with 8 bases identical to TRBD1. V dropped 9 bases and J dropped 1; count of bases not matched to a gene: 7. The germline CDR1 and CDR2 sequences are LNHDA and SQIVND (reference sequence). CDR3 length equals 14 residues.

The J gene is TRBJ2-1, the V gene TRBV6-5, with TRBD2 matching 9 bases. Germline V gene lookup returns CDR1 MNHEY and CDR2 SVGAGI. J lost 9 bases, V lost 4 bases, and 13 bases had no gene match. The CDR3 runs 16 residues. The CDR3 here is CASSSSDAGGLIEQFF. Here the CDR3 DNA reads TGTGCCAGCAGTTCTTCCGATGCGGGAGGGCTTATTGAGCAGTTCTTC.

The chain recombines TRBV5-5 with TRBJ1-6; 9 nucleotides line up with TRBD1. With 5 bases clipped from V and 8 bases from J, the junction kept 11 bases outside the gene matches. The CDR3 totals 16 residues. Germline V gene lookup returns CDR1 SGHKS and CDR2 YYEKEE (reference sequence). CDR3 in amino acids: CASRTTTGGFDSPLHF. DNA for the CDR3: TGTGCCAGCAGAACCACGACAGGGGGATTTGATTCACCCCTCCACTTT.

This chain links TRBV5-1 with TRBJ2-7; TRBD2 might be the D (7 bases). The CDR3 totals 15 residues. Per the germline V gene, CDR1 is SGHRS and CDR2 is YFSETQ. V was trimmed by 1 base and J by 6 bases, leaving 17 bases between them. The CDR3 reads CASSLSEGGGSEQYF. The CDR3 DNA reads TGCGCCAGCAGCTTGTCGGAGGGGGGAGGGAGCGAGCAGTACTTC.

The V and J genes are TRBV11-1 and TRBJ2-7; D is ambiguous. Trimming left V 3 bases short and J 3 bases short, with 12 bases between. The germline CDR1 and CDR2 sequences are SGHAT and FQDESV (reference sequence). The CDR3 spans 14 residues. In DNA, the CDR3 is TGTGCCAGCAGCTTGGCCCGTTCGGTCTACGAGCAGTACTTC. It translates to CASSLARSVYEQYF.

The table lists this clone with a count of one. The chain is built from TRBV5-1 and TRBJ1-2, with 10 positions matching TRBD1. The CDR3 extends over 17 amino acids. Germline values: CDR1 SGHRS, CDR2 YFSETQ. The V and J ends lost 5 bases and 3 bases, in that order; junction bases with no gene match: 13. This CDR3 reads CASSSGTGVVIDYGYTF. DNA for the CDR3: TGCGCCAGCAGTTCCGGGACAGGGGTGGTTATAGACTATGGCTACACCTTC.

The chain is built from TRBV19 and TRBJ1-4, with 9 bases that match TRBD1. The V segment lost 5 bases and the J segment 6 bases; nucleotides outside the gene matches: 4. This CDR3 is built from 14 residues. Looked up from germline, CDR1 is LNHDA and CDR2 is SQIVND (reference sequence). CDR3 residues: CASSPGQGYEKLFF. The CDR3 DNA sequence: TGTGCCAGTAGTCCGGGACAGGGCTATGAAAAACTGTTTTTT. Together with reference TRBV19 and TRBJ1-4, the CDR3 gives the full variable domain: DGGITQSPKYLFRKEGQNVTLSCEQNLNHDAMYWYRQDPGQGLRLIYYSQIVNDFQKGDIAEGYSVSREKKESFPLTVTSAQKNPTAFYLCASSPGQGYEKLFFGSGTQLSVL.

The V call is TRBV10-1, the J call TRBJ2-1; 10 nucleotides agree with TRBD2. The CDR3 spans 14 residues. The V gene end was trimmed by 6 bases and the J gene end by 7 bases; junction bases not matched to a gene: 6. Germline lookup yields CDR1 WNHNN and CDR2 SYGVQD (reference sequence). The CDR3 region has the DNA TGCGCCAGCAGCACTAGCGGGATCCGGAATGAGCAGTTCTTC. Protein product: CASSTSGIRNEQFF.

This rearrangement joins TRBV2 to TRBJ1-6, with 8 bases identical to TRBD1. Germline V gene sequence: CDR1 SNHLY, CDR2 FYNNEI. Unmatched junction bases numbered 5, after V lost 5 bases and J lost 5 bases. The CDR3 has 15 amino acids. The CDR3 DNA reads as TGTGCCAGCAGTTCCCGGGACAGGAATAATTCACCCCTCCACTTT. It codes for CASSSRDRNNSPLHF. The whole variable domain, filled in from reference TRBV2 and TRBJ1-6, reads EPEVTQTPSHQVTQMGQEVILRCVPISNHLYFYWYRQILGQKVEFLVSFYNNEISEKSEIFDDQFSVERPDGSNFTLKIRSTKLEDSAMYFCASSSRDRNNSPLHFGNGTRLTVT.

This clone was seen more than once but under ten times. The chain employs TRBV28 and TRBJ2-7, with TRBD2 as a possible D gene (5 bases). Germline-derived CDR1 and CDR2 are MDHEN and SYDVKM. V was shortened by 5 bases and J by 3 bases, with 8 bases between the two germline ends. The CDR3 length is 12 residues. CDR3 region: CASSLRGYEQYF. The CDR3 DNA follows: TGTGCCAGCAGTCTTCGGGGCTACGAGCAGTACTTC.

The chain links TRBV11-2 to TRBJ2-3; the D gene is possibly TRBD2 (6 bases). This CDR3 contains 14 residues. Per germline, CDR1 SGHAT and CDR2 FQNNGV. Trimming removed 2 bases at V and 8 bases at J, with 14 bases between. The CDR3 region has the DNA TGTGCCAGCAGCTTACTTGAGGCGGGAAGTACGCAGTATTTT. Protein: CASSLLEAGSTQYF.

This clone was seen a single time. The chain joins TRBV7-9 to TRBJ2-5; 7 bases align to TRBD1. This CDR3 is built from 14 residues. The junction had 7 bases not matched to a gene; V was cut back by 5 bases and J by 4 bases. The germline V gene has CDR1 SEHNR and CDR2 FQNEAQ (reference sequence). The CDR3 region has the DNA TGTGCCAGCAGCATCCGACGGGACAGAGAGACCCAGTACTTC. Its protein product is CASSIRRDRETQYF.